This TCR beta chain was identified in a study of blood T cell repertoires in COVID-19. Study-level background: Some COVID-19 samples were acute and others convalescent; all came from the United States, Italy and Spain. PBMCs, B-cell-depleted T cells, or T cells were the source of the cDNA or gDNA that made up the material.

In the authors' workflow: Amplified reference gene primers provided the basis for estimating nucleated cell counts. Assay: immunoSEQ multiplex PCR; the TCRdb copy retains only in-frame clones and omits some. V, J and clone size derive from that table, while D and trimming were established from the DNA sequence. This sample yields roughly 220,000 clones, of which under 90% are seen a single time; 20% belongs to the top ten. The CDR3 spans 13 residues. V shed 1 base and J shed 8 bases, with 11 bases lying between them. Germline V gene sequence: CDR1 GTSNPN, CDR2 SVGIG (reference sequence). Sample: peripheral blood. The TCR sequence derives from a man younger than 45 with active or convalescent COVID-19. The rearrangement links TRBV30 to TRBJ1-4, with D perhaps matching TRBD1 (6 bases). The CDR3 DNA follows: TGTGCCTGGAGTGACAGGGTGGGGGAAAAACTGTTTTTT. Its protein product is CAWSDRVGEKLFF.